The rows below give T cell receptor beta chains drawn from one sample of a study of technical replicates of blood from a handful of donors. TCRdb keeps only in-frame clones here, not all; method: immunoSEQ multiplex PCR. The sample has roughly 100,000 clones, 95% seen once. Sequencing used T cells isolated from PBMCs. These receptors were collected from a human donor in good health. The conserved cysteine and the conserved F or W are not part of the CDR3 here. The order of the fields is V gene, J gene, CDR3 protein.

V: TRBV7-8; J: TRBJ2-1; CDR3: ASSLTAGAPYNEQF
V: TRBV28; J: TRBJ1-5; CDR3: ASRRTGGAGQPQH
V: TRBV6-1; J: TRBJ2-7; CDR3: ASRALAGASYEQY
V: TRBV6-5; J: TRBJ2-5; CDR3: ASGQEEETQY
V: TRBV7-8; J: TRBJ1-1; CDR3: ASSSGTNEAF
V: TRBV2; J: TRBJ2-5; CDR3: ASKFSEADHQETQY
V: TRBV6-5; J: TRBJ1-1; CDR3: ASSYGQGAGTEAF
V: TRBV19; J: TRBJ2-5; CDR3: ASSIYSTQETQY
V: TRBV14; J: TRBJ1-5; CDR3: ASSQQGSQPQH
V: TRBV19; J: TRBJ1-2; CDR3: ASRLPTGEDYGYT
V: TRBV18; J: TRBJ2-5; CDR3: ASSPITDFQETQY
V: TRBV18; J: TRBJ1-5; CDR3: ATAEGGVSNQPQH
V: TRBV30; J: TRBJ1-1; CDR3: AWSQGANTEAF
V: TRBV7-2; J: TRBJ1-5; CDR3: ASSSAGGWQPQH
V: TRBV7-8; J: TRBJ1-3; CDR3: ASSPGGGGNTIY
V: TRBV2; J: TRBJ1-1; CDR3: ASRGVKNTEAF
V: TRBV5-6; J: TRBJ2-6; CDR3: ASSYWRGSGANVLT
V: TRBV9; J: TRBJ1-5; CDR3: ASSRGGLNNQPQH
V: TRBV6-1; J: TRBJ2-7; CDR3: ASSVNFYYEQY
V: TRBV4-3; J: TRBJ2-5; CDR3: ASPRKVAGGRLEETQY
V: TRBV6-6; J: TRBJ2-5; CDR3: ASTLTGGETQY
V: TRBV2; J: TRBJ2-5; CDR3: ASSATGTAGGETQY
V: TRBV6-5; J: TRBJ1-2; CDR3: ASLSRYYGYT
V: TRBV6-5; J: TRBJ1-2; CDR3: ASSYGRGYYNYGYT
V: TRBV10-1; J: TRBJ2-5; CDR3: ASRIRGCGKETQY
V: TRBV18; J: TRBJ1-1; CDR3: ASSPPVRNTEAF
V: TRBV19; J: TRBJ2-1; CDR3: ASSMRTSGSYDEQF
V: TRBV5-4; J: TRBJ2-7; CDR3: ASSFMNFKYEQY
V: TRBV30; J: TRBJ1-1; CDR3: AWNPWTGVNTEAF
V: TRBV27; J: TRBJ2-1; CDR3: ASSSGTSGNEQF
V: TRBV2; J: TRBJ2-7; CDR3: ASSELMGSSYEQY
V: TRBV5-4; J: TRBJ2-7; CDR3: ASGNSYEQY
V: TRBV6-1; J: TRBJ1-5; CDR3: AATSGRTPQPQH
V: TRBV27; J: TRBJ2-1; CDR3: ASSLSSYNEQF
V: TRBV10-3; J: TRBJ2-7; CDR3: AIRGGSPPYEQY
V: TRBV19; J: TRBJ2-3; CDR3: ASSIGGSTDTQY
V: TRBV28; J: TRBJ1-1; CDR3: ASSHGTGNTEAF
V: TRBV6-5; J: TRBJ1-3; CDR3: ASISDRVYGNTIY
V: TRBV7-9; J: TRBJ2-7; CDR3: ASSSSFSTAEFSYEQY
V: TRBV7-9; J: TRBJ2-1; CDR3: ASSLLTGGSSEQF
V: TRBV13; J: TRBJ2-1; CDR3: ASSPWGLAGGLHNEQF
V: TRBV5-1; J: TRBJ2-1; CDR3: ASGVAGANEQF
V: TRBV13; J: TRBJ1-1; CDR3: ASSWGGQGNEAF
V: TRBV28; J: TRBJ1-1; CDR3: ASNYNRNTEAF
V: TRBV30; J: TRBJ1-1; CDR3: AWSRTYRDTEAF
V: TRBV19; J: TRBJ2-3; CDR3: ASTLGQALSTDTQY